The 10 T cell receptor beta chains given below trace back to one sample, sequenced in a study of blood T cell repertoires in COVID-19. The data were produced by immunoSEQ multiplex PCR, yet TCRdb's version contains in-frame clones alone and is incomplete. The sample has some 210,000 clones; about four fifths are singletons. Sequencing used peripheral blood. These TCRs come from a woman aged 70 to 79 with active or convalescent COVID-19.

The chain links TRBV5-1 to TRBJ2-4; TRBD1 agrees at 10 bases. Germline CDR1 is SGHRS and CDR2 is YFSETQ. This CDR3 has 17 residues. J gave up 1 base and V 1 base, and 5 bases lay outside the gene matches. The CDR3 protein is CASSLTPTGGAKNIQYF. The CDR3 DNA reads TGCGCCAGCAGCTTGACCCCGACAGGGGGCGCCAAAAACATTCAGTACTTC.

The J gene is TRBJ2-5, the V gene TRBV20-1; 10 positions agree with TRBD2. The germline V gene has CDR1 DFQATT and CDR2 SNEGSKA (reference sequence). V trimming: 3 bases; J trimming: 4 bases; junction bases outside the gene matches: 2. The CDR3 extends over 13 amino acids. CDR3 sequence: CSASLAGVETQYF. CDR3 in DNA: TGCAGTGCTAGTCTAGCGGGAGTAGAGACCCAGTACTTC.

The chain uses TRBV5-1 and TRBJ2-2; a possible D gene is TRBD2 (5 bases). V dropped 0 bases and J dropped 6 bases, with 9 bases sitting between them. The CDR3 runs to 14 residues. Germline V gene lookup returns CDR1 SGHRS and CDR2 YFSETQ. CDR3 residues: CASSLGTSAGELFF. The CDR3 DNA sequence: TGCGCCAGCAGCTTGGGGACTTCCGCCGGGGAGCTGTTTTTT.

J is TRBJ2-5 and V is TRBV24-1; the match to TRBD1 covers 9 bases. The CDR3 runs 15 residues. Germline trimming cut 4 bases from V and 4 bases from J; bases unmatched to any gene: 6. Germline CDR1 KGHDR, CDR2 SFDVKD. The CDR3 DNA follows: TGTGCCACCAGTGACTACGGGACAGGGAGAGAGACCCAGTACTTC. This codes for CATSDYGTGRETQYF.

The chain links TRBV7-6 to TRBJ1-1, with no clear D. CDR1 is SGHVS and CDR2 is FNYEAQ in the germline V gene. Trimming shortened V by 8 bases and J by 0 bases, and 13 bases separated the two germline ends. This CDR3 contains 14 residues. DNA of the CDR3: TGTGCCAGCCTTCCGGCAGGTATGAACACTGAAGCTTTCTTT. Amino acids: CASLPAGMNTEAFF.

The J gene is TRBJ2-3, the V gene TRBV10-3, with 7 bases aligning to TRBD1. The CDR3 length is 16 residues. The V and J ends lost 4 bases and 3 bases, in that order; junction bases with no gene match: 10. Germline V lookup: CDR1 ENHRY, CDR2 SYGVKD. For the CDR3, the DNA is TGTGCCATCAGTGCCCAGGGGGACAGCCCGACAGATACGCAGTATTTT. As protein: CAISAQGDSPTDTQYF.

The J gene is TRBJ2-3, the V gene TRBV28; TRBD2 matches at 9 bases. CDR1 and CDR2 from the germline V gene are MDHEN and SYDVKM. The CDR3 loop spans 16 amino acids. The trim removed 2 bases at V and 2 bases at J, leaving 5 bases unmatched. The CDR3, as DNA: TGTGCCAGCAGTTTAGGCGGGAGGGTCTACACAGATACGCAGTATTTT. Protein sequence: CASSLGGRVYTDTQYF.

The V call is TRBV6-1, the J call TRBJ2-4; perhaps TRBD1 as D (6 bases). The germline V and J ends were trimmed by 0 bases and 8 bases, with 20 bases remaining between them. This CDR3 is built from 17 residues. CDR1 and CDR2 from the germline V gene are MNHNS and SASEGT. The CDR3 nucleotides read TGTGCCAGCAGTGAAGCCTCCCTGAGGCCGGACAGCTACATTCAGTACTTC. It codes for CASSEASLRPDSYIQYF.

This chain links TRBV27 with TRBJ2-3, with D maybe TRBD2 (5 bases). This CDR3 has 15 amino acids. V shed 7 bases and J shed 6 bases, with 20 bases lying between them. Germline CDR1 MNHEY, CDR2 SMNVEV (reference sequence). The CDR3: CASKVQAGPPDTQYF. The CDR3 DNA reads as TGTGCCAGCAAGGTTCAGGCGGGTCCTCCGGATACGCAGTATTTT.

The chain uses TRBV6-5 and TRBJ2-3; a possible D gene is TRBD1 (6 bases). CDR3 size: 16 residues. Trimming took 2 bases from V and 0 from J, leaving 12 bases between them. Germline-derived CDR1 and CDR2 are MNHEY and SVGAGI. As DNA, the CDR3 is TGTGCCAGCAGTTACCGGGGACATCCGAGCACAGATACGCAGTATTTT. Protein sequence: CASSYRGHPSTDTQYF.